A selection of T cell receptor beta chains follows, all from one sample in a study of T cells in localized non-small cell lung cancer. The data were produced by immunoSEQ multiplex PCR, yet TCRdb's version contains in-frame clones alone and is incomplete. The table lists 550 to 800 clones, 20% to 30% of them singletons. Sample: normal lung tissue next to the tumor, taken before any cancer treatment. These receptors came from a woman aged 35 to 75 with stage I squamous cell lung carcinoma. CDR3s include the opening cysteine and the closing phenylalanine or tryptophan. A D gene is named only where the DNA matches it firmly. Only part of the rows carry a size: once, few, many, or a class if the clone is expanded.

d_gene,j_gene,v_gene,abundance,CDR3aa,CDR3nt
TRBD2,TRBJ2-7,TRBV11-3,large,CASSSGGWVSYEQYF,TGTGCCAGCAGCTCGGGAGGTTGGGTAAGCTACGAGCAGTACTTC
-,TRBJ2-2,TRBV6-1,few,CASSEAIREYTGELFF,TGTGCCAGCAGTGAAGCGATAAGGGAGTACACCGGGGAGCTGTTTTTT
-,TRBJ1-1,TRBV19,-,CASTQGRVNTEAFF,TGTGCCAGTACGCAGGGGCGCGTGAACACTGAAGCTTTCTTT
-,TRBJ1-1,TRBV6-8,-,CASSSHQGATEAFF,TGTGCCAGCAGTTCCCACCAGGGAGCCACTGAAGCTTTCTTT
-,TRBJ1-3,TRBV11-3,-,CASSFQGLGNTIYF,TGTGCCAGCAGCTTTCAGGGTCTGGGAAACACCATATATTTT
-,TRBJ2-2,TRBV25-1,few,CASSDAGTGELFF,TGTGCCAGCAGTGATGCAGGCACCGGGGAGCTGTTTTTT
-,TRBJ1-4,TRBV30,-,CAWMGKPNEKLFF,TGTGCCTGGATGGGTAAGCCGAATGAAAAACTGTTTTTT
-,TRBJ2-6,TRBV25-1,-,CASSAELGRNSGANVLTF,TGTGCCAGCAGTGCCGAATTGGGACGGAACTCTGGGGCCAACGTCCTGACTTTC
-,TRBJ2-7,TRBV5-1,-,CASSLGDGLGERQYF,TGCGCCAGCAGCTTGGGAGACGGTTTGGGTGAGAGGCAGTACTTC
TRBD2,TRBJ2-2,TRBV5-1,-,CASSLGLASTGELFF,TGCGCCAGCAGCCTGGGACTAGCTAGCACCGGGGAGCTGTTTTTT
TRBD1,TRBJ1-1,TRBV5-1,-,CASSLTGVNTEAFF,TGCGCCAGCAGCTTGACAGGGGTAAACACTGAAGCTTTCTTT
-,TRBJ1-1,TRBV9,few,CASSVGGENTEAFF,TGTGCCAGCAGCGTAGGTGGGGAGAACACTGAAGCTTTCTTT
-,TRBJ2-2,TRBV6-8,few,CASSYPEVELFF,TGTGCCAGCAGTTACCCAGAGGTGGAGCTGTTTTTT
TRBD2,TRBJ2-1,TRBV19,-,CASSSGSEQFF,TGTGCCAGTAGTAGCGGGAGTGAGCAGTTCTTC